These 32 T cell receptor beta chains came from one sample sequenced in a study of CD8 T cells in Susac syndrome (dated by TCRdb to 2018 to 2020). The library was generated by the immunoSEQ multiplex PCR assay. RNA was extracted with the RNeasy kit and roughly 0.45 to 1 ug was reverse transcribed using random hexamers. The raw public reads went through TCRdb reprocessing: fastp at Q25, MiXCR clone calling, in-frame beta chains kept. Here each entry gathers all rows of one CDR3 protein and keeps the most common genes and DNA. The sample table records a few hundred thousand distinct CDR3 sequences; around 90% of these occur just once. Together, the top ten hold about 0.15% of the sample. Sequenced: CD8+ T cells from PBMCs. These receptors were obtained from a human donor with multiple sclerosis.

The DNA for the CDR3 is TGTGCCAGCAGTTTATCTCCAGGGCACACTGAAGCTTTCTTT. It translates to CASSLSPGHTEAFF. This chain joins TRBV27 and TRBJ1-1; D possibly corresponds to TRBD1 (5 bases). CDR1 MNHEY and CDR2 SMNVEV come from the germline V gene (reference sequence). The V gene lost 0 bases and the J gene lost 3 bases, with 8 bases spanning the gap. This CDR3 is built from 14 residues.

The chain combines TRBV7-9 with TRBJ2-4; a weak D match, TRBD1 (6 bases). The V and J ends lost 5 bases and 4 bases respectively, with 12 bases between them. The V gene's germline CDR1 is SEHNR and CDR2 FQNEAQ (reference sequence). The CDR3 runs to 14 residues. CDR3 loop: CASSARDMKNIQYF. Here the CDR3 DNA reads TGTGCCAGCAGCGCACGGGACATGAAAAACATTCAGTACTTC.

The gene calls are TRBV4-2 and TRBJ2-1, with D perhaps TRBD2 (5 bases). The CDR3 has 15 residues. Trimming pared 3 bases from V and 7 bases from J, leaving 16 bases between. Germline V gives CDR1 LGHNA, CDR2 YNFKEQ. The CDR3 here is CASSQAEVEGNEQFF. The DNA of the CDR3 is TGTGCCAGCAGCCAGGCCGAGGTAGAGGGAAATGAGCAGTTCTTC.

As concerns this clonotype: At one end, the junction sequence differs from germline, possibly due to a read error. The CDR3 DNA reads TGTGCCAGCAGCTACTACTCGGGGACCCAAGAGACCCAGTACTTC. Translated, it gives CASSYYSGTQETQYF. V gene TRBV6-5 combines with J gene TRBJ2-5; tentatively, D is TRBD1 or TRBD2 (5 bases each). The germline V gene encodes CDR1 MNHEY and CDR2 SVGAGI. The CDR3 contains 15 residues.

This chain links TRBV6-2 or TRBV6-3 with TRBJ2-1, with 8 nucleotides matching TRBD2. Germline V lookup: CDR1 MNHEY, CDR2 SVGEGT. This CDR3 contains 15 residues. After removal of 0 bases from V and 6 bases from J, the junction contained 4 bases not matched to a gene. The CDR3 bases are TGTGCCAGCAGTTACTCTCTAGCGGGTCGCAATGAGCAGTTCTTC. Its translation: CASSYSLAGRNEQFF.

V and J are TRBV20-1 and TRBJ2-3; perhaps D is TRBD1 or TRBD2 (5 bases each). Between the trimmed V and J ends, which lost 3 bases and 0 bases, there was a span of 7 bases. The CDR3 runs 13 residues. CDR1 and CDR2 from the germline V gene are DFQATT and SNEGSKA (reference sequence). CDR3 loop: CSASGASTDTQYF. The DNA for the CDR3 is TGCAGTGCTAGCGGGGCTAGCACAGATACGCAGTATTTT.

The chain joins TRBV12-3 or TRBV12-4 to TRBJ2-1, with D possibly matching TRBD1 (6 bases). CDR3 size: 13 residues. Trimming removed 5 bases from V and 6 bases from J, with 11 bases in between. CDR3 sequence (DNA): TGTGCCAGCAGTCTGGGACACCGCAATGAGCAGTTCTTC. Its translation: CASSLGHRNEQFF.

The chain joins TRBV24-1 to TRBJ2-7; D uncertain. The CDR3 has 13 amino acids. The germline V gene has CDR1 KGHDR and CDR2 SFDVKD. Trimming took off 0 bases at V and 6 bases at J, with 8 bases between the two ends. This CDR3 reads CATSDLNSSEQYF. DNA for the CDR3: TGTGCCACCAGTGATTTGAACAGCTCCGAGCAGTACTTC.

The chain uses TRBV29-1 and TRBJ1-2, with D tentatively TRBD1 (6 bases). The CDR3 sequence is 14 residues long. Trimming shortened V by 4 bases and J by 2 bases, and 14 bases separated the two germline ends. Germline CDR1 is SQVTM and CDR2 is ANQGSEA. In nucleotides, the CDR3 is TGCAGCGTTGGAGGGACACCGATCAACTATGGCTACACCTTC. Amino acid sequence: CSVGGTPINYGYTF.

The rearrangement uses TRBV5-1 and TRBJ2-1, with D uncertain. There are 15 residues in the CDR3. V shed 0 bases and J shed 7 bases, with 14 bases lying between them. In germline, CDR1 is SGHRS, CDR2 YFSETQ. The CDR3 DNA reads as TGCGCCAGCAGCTTGGTCGGGTACCTGGAGAATGAGCAGTTCTTC. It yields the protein CASSLVGYLENEQFF.

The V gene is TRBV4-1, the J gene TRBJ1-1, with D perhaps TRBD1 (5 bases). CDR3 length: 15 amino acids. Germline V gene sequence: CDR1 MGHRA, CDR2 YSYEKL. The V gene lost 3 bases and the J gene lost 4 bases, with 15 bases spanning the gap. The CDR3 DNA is TGCGCCAGCAGCCAGTCACTTTCAGGGATCACTGAAGCTTTCTTT. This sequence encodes CASSQSLSGITEAFF.

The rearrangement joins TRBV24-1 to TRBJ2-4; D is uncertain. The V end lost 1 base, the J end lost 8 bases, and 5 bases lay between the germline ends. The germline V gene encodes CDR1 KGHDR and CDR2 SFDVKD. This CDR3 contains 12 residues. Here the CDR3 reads CATSDFGDIQYF. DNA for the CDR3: TGTGCCACCAGTGATTTTGGGGACATTCAGTACTTC.

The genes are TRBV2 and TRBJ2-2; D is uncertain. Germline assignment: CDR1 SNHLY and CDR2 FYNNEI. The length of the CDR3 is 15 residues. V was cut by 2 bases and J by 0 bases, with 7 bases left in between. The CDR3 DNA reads TGTGCCAGCAGTGAACGACTTCCGAACACCGGGGAGCTGTTTTTT. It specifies CASSERLPNTGELFF.

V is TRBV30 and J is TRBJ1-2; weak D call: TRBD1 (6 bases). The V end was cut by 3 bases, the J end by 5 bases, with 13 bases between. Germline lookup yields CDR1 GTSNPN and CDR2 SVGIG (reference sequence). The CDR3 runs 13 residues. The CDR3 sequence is CAWRPQGTYGYTF. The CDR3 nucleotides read TGTGCCTGGAGACCACAGGGAACTTATGGCTACACCTTC. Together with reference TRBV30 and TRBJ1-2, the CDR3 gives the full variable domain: SQTIHQWPATLVQPVGSPLSLECTVEGTSNPNLYWYRQAAGRGLQLLFYSVGIGQISSEVPQNLSASRPQDRQFILSSKKLLLSDSGFYLCAWRPQGTYGYTFGSGTRLTVV.

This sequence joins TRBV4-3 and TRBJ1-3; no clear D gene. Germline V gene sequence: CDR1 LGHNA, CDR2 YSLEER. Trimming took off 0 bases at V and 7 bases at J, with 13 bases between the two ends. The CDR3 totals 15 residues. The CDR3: CASSQDTGRTNTIYF. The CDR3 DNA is TGCGCCAGCAGCCAAGATACGGGCAGGACGAACACCATATATTTT.

The CDR3 region is CASSQDLRGHEQYF. Written as DNA, the CDR3 is TGTGCCAGCAGCCAAGATCTCAGGGGGCACGAGCAGTACTTC. The chain is built from TRBV3-1 and TRBJ2-7; 8 nucleotides align to TRBD1. Germline V gene lookup returns CDR1 LGHDT and CDR2 YNNKEL (reference sequence). This CDR3 region has 14 residues. The V gene end was trimmed by 0 bases and the J gene end by 5 bases; junction bases not matched to a gene: 3.

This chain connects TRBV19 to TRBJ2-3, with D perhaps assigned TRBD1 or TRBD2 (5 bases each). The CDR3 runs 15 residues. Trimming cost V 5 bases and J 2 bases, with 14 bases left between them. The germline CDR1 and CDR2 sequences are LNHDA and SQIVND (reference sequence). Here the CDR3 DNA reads TGTGCCAGTAGTCCCCGTGGGACGGCCACAGATACGCAGTATTTT. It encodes CASSPRGTATDTQYF. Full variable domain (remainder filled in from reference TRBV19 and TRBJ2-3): DGGITQSPKYLFRKEGQNVTLSCEQNLNHDAMYWYRQDPGQGLRLIYYSQIVNDFQKGDIAEGYSVSREKKESFPLTVTSAQKNPTAFYLCASSPRGTATDTQYFGPGTRLTVL.

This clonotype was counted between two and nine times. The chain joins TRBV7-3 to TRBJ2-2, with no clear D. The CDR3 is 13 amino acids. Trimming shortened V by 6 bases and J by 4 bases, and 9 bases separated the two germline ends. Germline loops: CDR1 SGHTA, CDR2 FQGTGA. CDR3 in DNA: TGTGCCAGCAGTTTATCGGGCACCGGGGAGCTGTTTTTT. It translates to CASSLSGTGELFF.

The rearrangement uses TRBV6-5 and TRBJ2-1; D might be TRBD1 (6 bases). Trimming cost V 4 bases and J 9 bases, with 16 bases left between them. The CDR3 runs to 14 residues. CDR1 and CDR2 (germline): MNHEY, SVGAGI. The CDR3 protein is CASSLELIQGEQFF. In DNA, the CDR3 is TGTGCCAGCAGTTTGGAGCTTATACAGGGTGAGCAGTTCTTC.

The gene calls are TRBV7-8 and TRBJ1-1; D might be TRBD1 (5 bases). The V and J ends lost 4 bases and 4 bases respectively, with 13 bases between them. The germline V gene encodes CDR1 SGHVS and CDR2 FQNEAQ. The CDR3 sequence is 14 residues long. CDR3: CASSSVGGGTEAFF. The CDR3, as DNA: TGTGCCAGCAGCTCGGTCGGGGGGGGCACTGAAGCTTTCTTT.

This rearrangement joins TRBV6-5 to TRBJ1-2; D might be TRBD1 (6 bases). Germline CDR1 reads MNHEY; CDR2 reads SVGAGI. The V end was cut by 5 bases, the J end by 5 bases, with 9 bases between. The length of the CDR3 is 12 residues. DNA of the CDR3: TGTGCCAGCAGTCCGGGACATTATGGCTACACCTTC. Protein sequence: CASSPGHYGYTF.

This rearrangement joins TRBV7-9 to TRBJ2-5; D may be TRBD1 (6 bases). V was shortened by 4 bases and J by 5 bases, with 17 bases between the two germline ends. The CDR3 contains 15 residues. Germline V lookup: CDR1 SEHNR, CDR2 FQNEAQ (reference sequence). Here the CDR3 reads CASSSPTGKGETQYF. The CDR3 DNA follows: TGTGCCAGCAGCTCTCCAACAGGGAAGGGGGAGACCCAGTACTTC.

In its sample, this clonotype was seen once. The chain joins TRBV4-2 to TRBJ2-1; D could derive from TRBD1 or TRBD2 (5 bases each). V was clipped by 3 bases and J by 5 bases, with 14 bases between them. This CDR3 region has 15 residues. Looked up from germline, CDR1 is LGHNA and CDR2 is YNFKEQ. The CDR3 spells CASSHSRDHDNEQFF. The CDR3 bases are TGTGCCAGCAGCCACTCCCGGGACCACGACAATGAGCAGTTCTTC.

This CDR3 reads CASSRGQGGAPQHF. CDR3 in DNA: TGTGCCAGCAGCCGAGGACAGGGCGGTGCGCCCCAGCATTTT. J is TRBJ1-5 and V is TRBV3-1, with 8 bases identical to TRBD1. The CDR3 runs 14 residues. The V gene's germline CDR1 is LGHDT and CDR2 YNNKEL (reference sequence). J lost 9 bases, V lost 4 bases, and 8 bases had no gene match.

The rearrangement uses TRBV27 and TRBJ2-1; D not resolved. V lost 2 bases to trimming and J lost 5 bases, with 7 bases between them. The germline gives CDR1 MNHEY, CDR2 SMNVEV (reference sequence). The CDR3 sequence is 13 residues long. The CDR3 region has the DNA TGTGCCAGCAGTTTAGGGCAGAACAATGAGCAGTTCTTC. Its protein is CASSLGQNNEQFF.

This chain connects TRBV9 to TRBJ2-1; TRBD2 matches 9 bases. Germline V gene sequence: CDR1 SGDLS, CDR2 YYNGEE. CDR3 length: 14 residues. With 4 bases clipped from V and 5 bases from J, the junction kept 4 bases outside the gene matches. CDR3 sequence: CASSPRLADNEQFF. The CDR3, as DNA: TGTGCCAGCAGCCCGCGACTAGCGGACAATGAGCAGTTCTTC. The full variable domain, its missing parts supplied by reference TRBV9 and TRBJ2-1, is DSGVTQTPKHLITATGQRVTLRCSPRSGDLSVYWYQQSLDQGLQFLIQYYNGEERAKGNILERFSAQQFPDLHSELNLSSLELGDSALYFCASSPRLADNEQFFGPGTRLTVL.

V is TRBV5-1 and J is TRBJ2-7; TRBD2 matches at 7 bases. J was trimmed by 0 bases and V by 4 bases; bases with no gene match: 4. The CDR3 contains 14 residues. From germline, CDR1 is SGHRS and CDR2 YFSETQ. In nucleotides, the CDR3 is TGCGCCAGCAGCAGCGGGGTAGGCTCCTACGAGCAGTACTTC. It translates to CASSSGVGSYEQYF.

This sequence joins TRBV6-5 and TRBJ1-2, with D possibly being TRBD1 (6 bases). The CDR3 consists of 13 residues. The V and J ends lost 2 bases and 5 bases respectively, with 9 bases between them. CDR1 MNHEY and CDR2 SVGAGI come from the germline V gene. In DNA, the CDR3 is TGTGCCAGCAGTTACGGAGGGGGATATGGCTACACCTTC. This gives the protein CASSYGGGYGYTF.

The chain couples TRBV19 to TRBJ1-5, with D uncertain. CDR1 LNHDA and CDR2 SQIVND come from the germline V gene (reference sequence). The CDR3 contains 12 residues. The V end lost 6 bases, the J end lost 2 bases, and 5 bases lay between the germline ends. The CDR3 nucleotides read TGTGCCAGTAGGTCGGGCAATCAGCCCCAGCATTTT. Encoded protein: CASRSGNQPQHF.

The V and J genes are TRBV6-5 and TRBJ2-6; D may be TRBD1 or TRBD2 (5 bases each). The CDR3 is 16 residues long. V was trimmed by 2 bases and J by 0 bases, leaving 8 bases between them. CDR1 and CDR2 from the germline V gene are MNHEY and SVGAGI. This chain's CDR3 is CASSYGTASGANVLTF. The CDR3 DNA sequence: TGTGCCAGCAGTTACGGGACGGCCTCTGGGGCCAACGTCCTGACTTTC.

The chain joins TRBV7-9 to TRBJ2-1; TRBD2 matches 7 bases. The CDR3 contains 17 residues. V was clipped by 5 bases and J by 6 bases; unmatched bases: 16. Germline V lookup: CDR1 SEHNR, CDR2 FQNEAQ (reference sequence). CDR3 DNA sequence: TGTGCCAGCAGCCCCAGGCGGGAGATCGGACTCCTCAATGAGCAGTTCTTC. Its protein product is CASSPRREIGLLNEQFF.

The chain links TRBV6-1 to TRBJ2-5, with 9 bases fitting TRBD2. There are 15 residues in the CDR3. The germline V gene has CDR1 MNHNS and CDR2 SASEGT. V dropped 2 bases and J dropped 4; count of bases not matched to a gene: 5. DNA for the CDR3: TGTGCCAGCAGTGAATTGGCGGGGGGGCTAGAGACCCAGTACTTC. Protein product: CASSELAGGLETQYF.